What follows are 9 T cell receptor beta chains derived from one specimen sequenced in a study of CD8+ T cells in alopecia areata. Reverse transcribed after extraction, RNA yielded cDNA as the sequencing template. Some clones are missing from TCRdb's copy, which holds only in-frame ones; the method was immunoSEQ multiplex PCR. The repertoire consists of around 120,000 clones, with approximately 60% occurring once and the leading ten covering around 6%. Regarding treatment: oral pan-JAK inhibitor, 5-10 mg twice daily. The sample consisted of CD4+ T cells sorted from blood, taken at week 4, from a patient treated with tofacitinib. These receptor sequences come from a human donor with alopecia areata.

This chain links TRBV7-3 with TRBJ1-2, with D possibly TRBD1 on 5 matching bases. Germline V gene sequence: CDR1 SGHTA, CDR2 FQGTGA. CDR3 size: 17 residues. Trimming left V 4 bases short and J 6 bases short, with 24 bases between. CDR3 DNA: TGTGCCAGCAGCTCTCTTGGAACAGGCCGCTCGAGCGATGGCTACACCTTC. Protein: CASSSLGTGRSSDGYTF.

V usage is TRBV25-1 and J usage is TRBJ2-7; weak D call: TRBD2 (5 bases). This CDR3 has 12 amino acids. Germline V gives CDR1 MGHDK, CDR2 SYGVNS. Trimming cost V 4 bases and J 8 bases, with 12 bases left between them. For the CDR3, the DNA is TGTGCCAGCAGTGGGCACCGGGGTCAGCAGTACTTC. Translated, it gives CASSGHRGQQYF.

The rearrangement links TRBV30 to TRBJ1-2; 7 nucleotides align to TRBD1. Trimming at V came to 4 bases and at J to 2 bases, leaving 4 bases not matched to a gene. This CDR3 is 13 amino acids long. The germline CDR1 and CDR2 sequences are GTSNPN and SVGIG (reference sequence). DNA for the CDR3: TGTGCCTGGAATTTACAGGGGAACTATGGCTACACCTTC. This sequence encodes CAWNLQGNYGYTF.

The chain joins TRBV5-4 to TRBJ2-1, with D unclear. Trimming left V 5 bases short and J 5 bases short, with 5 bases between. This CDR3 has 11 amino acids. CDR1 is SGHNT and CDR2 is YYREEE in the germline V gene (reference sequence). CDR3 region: CASSTNNEQFF. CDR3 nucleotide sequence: TGTGCCAGCAGTACTAACAATGAGCAGTTCTTC.

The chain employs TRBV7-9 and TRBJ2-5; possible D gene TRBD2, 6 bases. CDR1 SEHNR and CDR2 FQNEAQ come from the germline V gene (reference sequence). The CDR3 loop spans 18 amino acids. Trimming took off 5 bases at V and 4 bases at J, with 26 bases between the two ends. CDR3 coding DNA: TGTGCCAGCAGCCCCCATCCCCGGCTAGCTGCGGGGACAGAGACCCAGTACTTC. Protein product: CASSPHPRLAAGTETQYF.

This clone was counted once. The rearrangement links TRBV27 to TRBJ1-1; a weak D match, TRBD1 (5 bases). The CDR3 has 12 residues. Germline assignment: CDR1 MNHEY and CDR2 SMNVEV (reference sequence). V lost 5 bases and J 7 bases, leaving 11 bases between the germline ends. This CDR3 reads CASSQPDSEAFF. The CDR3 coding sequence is TGTGCCAGCAGTCAACCTGACAGTGAAGCTTTCTTT.

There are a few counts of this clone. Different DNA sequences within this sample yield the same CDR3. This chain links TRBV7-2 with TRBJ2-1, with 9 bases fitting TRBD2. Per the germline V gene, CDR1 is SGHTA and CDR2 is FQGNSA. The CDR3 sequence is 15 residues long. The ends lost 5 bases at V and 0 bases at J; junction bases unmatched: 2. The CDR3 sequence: CASSLSGSSYNEQFF. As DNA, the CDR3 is TGTGCCAGCAGCCTTAGCGGGAGCTCCTACAATGAGCAGTTCTTC.

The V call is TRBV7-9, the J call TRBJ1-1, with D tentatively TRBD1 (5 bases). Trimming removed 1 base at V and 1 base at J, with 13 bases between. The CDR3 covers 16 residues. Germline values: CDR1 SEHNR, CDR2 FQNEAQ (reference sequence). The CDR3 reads CASSLGAGRTNTEAFF. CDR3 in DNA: TGTGCCAGCAGCTTAGGGGCGGGACGGACGAACACTGAAGCTTTCTTT.

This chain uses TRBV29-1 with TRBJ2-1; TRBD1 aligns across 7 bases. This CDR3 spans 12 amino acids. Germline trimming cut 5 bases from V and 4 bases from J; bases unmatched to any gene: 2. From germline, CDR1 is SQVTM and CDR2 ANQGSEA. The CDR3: CSVLQGYNEQFF. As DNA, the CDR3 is TGCAGCGTTCTACAGGGGTACAATGAGCAGTTCTTC.